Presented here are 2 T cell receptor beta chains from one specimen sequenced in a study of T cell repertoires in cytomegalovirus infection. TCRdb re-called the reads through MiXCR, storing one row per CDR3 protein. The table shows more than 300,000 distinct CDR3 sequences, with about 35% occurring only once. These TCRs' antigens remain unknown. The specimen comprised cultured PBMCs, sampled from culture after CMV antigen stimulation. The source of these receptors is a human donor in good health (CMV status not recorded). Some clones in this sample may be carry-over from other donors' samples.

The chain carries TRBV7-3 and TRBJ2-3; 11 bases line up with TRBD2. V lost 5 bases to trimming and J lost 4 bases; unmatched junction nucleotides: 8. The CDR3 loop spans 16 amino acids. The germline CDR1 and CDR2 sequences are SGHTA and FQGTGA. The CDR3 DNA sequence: TGTGCCAGCAGCAAACGTAGCGGGAGGGTTGCAGATACGCAGTATTTT. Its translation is CASSKRSGRVADTQYF.

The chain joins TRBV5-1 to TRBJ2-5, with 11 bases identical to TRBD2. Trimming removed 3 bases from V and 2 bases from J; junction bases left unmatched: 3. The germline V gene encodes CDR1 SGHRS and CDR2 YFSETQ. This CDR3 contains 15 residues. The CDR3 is CASSSASGRQETQYF. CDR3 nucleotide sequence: TGCGCCAGCAGCTCGGCTAGCGGGAGGCAAGAGACCCAGTACTTC.